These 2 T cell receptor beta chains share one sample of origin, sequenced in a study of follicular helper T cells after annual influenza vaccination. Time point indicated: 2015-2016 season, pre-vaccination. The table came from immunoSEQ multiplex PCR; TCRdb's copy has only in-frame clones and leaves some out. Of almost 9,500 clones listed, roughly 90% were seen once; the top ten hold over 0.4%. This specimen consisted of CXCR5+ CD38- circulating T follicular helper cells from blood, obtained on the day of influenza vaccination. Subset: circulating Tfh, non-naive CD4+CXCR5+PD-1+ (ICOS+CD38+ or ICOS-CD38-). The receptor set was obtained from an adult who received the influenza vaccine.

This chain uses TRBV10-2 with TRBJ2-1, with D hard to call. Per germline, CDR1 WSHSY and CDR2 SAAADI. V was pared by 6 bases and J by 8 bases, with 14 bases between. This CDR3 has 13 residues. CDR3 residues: CASRIAGGDEQFF. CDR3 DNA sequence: TGCGCCAGCAGGATAGCTGGCGGCGATGAGCAGTTCTTC.

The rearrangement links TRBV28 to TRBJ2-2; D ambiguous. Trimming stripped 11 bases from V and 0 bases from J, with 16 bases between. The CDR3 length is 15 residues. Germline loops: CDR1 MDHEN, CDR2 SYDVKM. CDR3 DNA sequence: TGTGCCGCGAGCAGTGTGGCGGCGAACACCGGGGAGCTGTTTTTT. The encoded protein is CAASSVAANTGELFF.